These 8 T cell receptor beta chains were sequenced from one sample in a study of shared clonotypes between healthy human individuals. TCRdb's table, derived via immunoSEQ multiplex PCR, lists solely in-frame clones and lacks some. The sample consists of about 980,000 clones, 76% of them appearing once. Sequenced input: memory CD4+ T cells sorted from blood. As for subset: CD45RA-negative fraction. Receptors were obtained from a man between 18 and 35 years old in good health.

This chain links TRBV12-2 with TRBJ2-7; the D call in the table, TRBD2, was not verified against the DNA. TRBV12-2 is flagged as a pseudogene. This CDR3 has 14 amino acids. The CDR3 DNA reads TGTGCAAGTCGCCACCGGGAGTTCTCCTACGAGCAGTACTTC. It codes for CASRHREFSYEQYF.

The V gene is TRBV5-4, the J gene TRBJ2-2; possible D gene TRBD2, 6 bases. The CDR3 covers 17 residues. Between the trimmed V and J ends, which lost 1 base and 0 bases, there was a span of 13 bases. Germline lookup yields CDR1 SGHNT and CDR2 YYREEE (reference sequence). For the CDR3, the DNA is TGTGCCAGCAGCTTGATCATTAGCGGAACGAACACCGGGGAGCTGTTTTTT. This codes for CASSLIISGTNTGELFF.

With respect to this clone: A read error is the likely source, as a far larger clone sits one nucleotide away. The J gene is TRBJ2-2, the V gene TRBV7-9; D uncertain. Germline CDR1 and CDR2: SEHNR and FQNEAQ (reference sequence). The CDR3 has 14 residues. The V end lost 1 base, the J end lost 0 bases, and 3 bases lay between the germline ends. CDR3 amino acids: CASSLDPNTGELFF. DNA of the CDR3: TGTGCCAGCAGCTTAGATCCGAACACCGGGGAGCTGTTTTTT. The complete variable domain, with remaining parts taken from reference TRBV7-9 and TRBJ2-2, reads DTGVSQNPRHKITKRGQNVTFRCDPISEHNRLYWYRQTLGQGPEFLTYFQNEAQLEKSRLLSDRFSAERPKGSFSTLEIQRTEQGDSAMYLCASSLDPNTGELFFGEGSRLTVL.

V gene TRBV2 combines with J gene TRBJ2-7; 7 bases agree with TRBD1. CDR3 length: 14 residues. The V segment lost 9 bases and the J segment 3 bases; nucleotides outside the gene matches: 11. The germline CDR1 and CDR2 sequences are SNHLY and FYNNEI. The chain's CDR3 is CASRDSWIGYEQYF. The CDR3 nucleotides read TGTGCCAGTCGGGACAGCTGGATCGGCTACGAGCAGTACTTC.

This chain connects TRBV4-1 to TRBJ1-6; tentative D call: TRBD1 (5 bases). Trimming removed 0 bases at V and 9 bases at J, with 12 bases between. Germline CDR1 MGHRA, CDR2 YSYEKL. CDR3 length equals 15 residues. In DNA, the CDR3 is TGCGCCAGCAGCCAAGATGCGGGGCTATTTTCACCCCTCCACTTT. It encodes CASSQDAGLFSPLHF.

As regards this clone: Possible read error: a much larger clone is one base away. This rearrangement joins TRBV28 to TRBJ1-2, with 7 bases fitting TRBD1. Germline V lookup: CDR1 MDHEN, CDR2 SYDVKM. The J segment lost 4 bases and the V segment lost 5 bases, leaving 1 base of the junction unmatched. This CDR3 has 12 residues. The CDR3 spells CASSRTGYGYTF. The CDR3, as DNA: TGTGCCAGCAGTCGGACAGGCTATGGCTACACCTTC.

There are a few counts of this clone. Distinct nucleotide sequences in the sample also encode this CDR3. The gene calls are TRBV6-1 and TRBJ1-4; 8 positions match TRBD1. The trim removed 6 bases at V and 0 bases at J, leaving 3 bases unmatched. The CDR3 has 15 residues. Germline V CDR1 and CDR2: MNHNS, SASEGT. CDR3 loop: CASSRGQATNEKLFF. DNA for the CDR3: TGTGCCAGCAGCCGGGGACAGGCAACTAATGAAAAACTGTTTTTT.

V is TRBV30 and J is TRBJ1-4; D gene ambiguous. Germline V gene sequence: CDR1 GTSNPN, CDR2 SVGIG (reference sequence). With 2 bases removed from V and 6 bases from J, the gap between germline ends came to 13 bases. The CDR3 loop spans 14 amino acids. In DNA form, the CDR3 reads TGTGCCTGGAGTCCCCTCGGGAGGGATGAAAAACTGTTTTTT. Amino acid sequence: CAWSPLGRDEKLFF.